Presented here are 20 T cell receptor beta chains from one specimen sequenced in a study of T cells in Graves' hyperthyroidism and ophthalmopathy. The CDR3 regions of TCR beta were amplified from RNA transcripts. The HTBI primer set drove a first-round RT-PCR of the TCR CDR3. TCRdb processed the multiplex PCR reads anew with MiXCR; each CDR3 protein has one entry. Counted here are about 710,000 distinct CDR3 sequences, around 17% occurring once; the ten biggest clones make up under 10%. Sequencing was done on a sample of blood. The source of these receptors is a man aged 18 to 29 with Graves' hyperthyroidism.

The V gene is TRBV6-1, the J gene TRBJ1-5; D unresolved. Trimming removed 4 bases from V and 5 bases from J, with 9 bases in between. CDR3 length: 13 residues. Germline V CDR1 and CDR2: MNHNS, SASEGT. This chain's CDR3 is CASSAREDQPQHF. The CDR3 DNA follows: TGTGCCAGCAGTGCCCGCGAGGATCAGCCCCAGCATTTT.

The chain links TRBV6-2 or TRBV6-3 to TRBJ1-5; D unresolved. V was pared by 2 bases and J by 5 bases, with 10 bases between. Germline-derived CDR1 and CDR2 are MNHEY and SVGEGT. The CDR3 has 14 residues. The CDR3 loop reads CASSYRGDYQPQHF. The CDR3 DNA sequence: TGTGCCAGCAGTTACCGTGGGGATTATCAGCCCCAGCATTTT.

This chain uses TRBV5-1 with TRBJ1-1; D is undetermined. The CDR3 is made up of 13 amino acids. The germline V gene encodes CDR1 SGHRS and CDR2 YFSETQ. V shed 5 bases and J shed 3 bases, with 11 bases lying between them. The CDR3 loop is CASRLYSHTEAFF. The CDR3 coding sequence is TGCGCCAGCAGGCTTTACTCCCACACTGAAGCTTTCTTT.

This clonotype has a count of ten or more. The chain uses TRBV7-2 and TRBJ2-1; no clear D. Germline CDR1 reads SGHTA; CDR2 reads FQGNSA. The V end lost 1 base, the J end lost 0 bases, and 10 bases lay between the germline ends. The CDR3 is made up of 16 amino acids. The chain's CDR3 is CASSLGISSSYNEQFF. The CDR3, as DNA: TGTGCCAGCAGCTTAGGAATTAGCTCCTCCTACAATGAGCAGTTCTTC.

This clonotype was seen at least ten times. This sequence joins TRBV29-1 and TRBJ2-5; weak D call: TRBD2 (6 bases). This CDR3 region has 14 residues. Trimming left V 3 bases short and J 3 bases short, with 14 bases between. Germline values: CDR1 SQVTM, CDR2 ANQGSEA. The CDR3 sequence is CSVDLGRRKETQYF. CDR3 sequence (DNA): TGCAGCGTTGACCTCGGGAGACGTAAAGAGACCCAGTACTTC.

The DNA for the CDR3 is TGTGCCAGCAGCCAAGTACGGGACCCACAAGAGACCCAGTACTTC. The encoded protein is CASSQVRDPQETQYF. The V and J genes are TRBV3-1 and TRBJ2-5; D could derive from TRBD1 or TRBD2 (5 bases each). Germline V gives CDR1 LGHDT, CDR2 YNNKEL (reference sequence). V gave up 1 base and J gave up 2 bases, with 11 bases separating them. The CDR3 spans 15 residues.

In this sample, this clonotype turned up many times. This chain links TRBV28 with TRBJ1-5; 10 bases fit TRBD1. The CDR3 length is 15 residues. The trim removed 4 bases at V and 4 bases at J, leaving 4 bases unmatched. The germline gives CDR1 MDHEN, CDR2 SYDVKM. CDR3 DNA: TGTGCCAGCAGTTCGGGACAGGGGAGAAATCAGCCCCAGCATTTT. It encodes CASSSGQGRNQPQHF.

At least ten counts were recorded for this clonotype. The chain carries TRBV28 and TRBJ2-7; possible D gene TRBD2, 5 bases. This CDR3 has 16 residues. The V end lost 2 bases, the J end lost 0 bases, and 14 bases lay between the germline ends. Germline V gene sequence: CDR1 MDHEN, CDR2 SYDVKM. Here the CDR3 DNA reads TGTGCCAGCAGTTTACAAACTAGTCCCATCTCCTACGAGCAGTACTTC. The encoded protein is CASSLQTSPISYEQYF. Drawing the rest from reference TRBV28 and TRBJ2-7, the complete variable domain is DVKVTQSSRYLVKRTGEKVFLECVQDMDHENMFWYRQDPGLGLRLIYFSYDVKMKEKGDIPEGYSVSREKKERFSLILESASTNQTSMYLCASSLQTSPISYEQYFGPGTRLTVT.

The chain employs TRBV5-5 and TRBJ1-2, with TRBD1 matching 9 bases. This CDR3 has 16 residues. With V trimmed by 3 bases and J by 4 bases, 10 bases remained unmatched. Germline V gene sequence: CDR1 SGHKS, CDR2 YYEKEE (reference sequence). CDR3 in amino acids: CASSSARTGVPYGYTF. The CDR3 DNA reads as TGTGCCAGCAGCTCCGCTCGGACAGGGGTCCCCTATGGCTACACCTTC.

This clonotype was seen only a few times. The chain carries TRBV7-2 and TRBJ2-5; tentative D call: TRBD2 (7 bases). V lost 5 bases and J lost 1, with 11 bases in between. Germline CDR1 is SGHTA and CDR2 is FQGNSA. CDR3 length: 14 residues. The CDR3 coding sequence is TGTGCCAGCAGCGGGGGGGCGATCCAAGAGACCCAGTACTTC. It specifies CASSGGAIQETQYF.

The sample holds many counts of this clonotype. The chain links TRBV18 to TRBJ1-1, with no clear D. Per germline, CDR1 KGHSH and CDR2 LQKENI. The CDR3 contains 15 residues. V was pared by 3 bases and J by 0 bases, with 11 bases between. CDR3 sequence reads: CASSPAGRMNTEAFF. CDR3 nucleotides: TGTGCCAGCTCACCGGCGGGCAGGATGAACACTGAAGCTTTCTTT. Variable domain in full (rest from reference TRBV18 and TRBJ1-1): NAGVMQNPRHLVRRRGQEARLRCSPMKGHSHVYWYRQLPEEGLKFMVYLQKENIIDESGMPKERFSAEFPKEGPSILRIQQVVRGDSAAYFCASSPAGRMNTEAFFGQGTRLTVV.

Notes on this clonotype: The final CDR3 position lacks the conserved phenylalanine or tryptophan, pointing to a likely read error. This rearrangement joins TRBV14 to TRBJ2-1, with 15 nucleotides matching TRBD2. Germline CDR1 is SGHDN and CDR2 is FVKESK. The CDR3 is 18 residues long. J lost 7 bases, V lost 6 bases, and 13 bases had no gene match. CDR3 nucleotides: TGTGCCAGCAGTCATCCGGGACTAGCGGGAGGCCCCTCGAATGAGCAGTTCTCC. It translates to CASSHPGLAGGPSNEQFS.

Here the CDR3 DNA reads TGTGCCAGCAGCTTGACCGGGACAGGGCCCTCTGGAAACACCATATATTTT. Translated: CASSLTGTGPSGNTIYF. The chain couples TRBV7-2 to TRBJ1-3; 9 nucleotides agree with TRBD1. Per germline, CDR1 SGHTA and CDR2 FQGNSA. The V segment lost 3 bases and the J segment 0 bases; nucleotides outside the gene matches: 6. The length of the CDR3 is 17 residues.

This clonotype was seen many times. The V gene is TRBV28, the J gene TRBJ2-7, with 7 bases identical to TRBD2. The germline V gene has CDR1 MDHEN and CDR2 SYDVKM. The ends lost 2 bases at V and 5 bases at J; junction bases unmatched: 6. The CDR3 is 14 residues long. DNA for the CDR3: TGTGCCAGCAGTTTACGGTGGGAGGGCCACGAGCAGTACTTC. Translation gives CASSLRWEGHEQYF.

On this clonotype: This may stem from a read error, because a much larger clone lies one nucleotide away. In DNA, the CDR3 is TGCGGCGTGGAGAAACTCTCGTCAGCCTACGAGCAGTACTTC. It encodes CGVEKLSSAYEQYF. The chain uses TRBV29-1 and TRBJ2-7, with no clear D. Germline CDR1 SQVTM, CDR2 ANQGSEA. The CDR3 contains 14 residues.

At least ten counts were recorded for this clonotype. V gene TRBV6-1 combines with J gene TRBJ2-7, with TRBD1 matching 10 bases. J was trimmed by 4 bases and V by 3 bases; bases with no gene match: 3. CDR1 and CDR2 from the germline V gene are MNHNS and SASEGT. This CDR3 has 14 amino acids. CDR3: CASSDGQGGYEQYF. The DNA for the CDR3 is TGTGCCAGCAGTGATGGACAGGGGGGGTACGAGCAGTACTTC.

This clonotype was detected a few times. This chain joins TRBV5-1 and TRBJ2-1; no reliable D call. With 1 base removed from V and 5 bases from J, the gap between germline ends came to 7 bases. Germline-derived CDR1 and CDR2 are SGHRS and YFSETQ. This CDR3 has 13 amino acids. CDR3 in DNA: TGCGCCAGCAGCTTGATGAGTAACAATGAGCAGTTCTTC. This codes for CASSLMSNNEQFF.

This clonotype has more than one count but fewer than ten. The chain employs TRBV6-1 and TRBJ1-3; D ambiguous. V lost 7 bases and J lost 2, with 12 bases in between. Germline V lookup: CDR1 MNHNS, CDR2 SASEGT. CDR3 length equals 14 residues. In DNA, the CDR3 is TGTGCCAGCACCGAAACCGGGACTGGAAACACCATATATTTT. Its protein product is CASTETGTGNTIYF.

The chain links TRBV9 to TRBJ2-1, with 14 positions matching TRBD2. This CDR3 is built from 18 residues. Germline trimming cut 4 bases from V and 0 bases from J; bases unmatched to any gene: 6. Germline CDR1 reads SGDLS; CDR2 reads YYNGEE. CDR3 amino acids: CASSRGLAGGHSYNEQFF. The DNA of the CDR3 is TGTGCCAGCAGCCGAGGACTAGCGGGAGGCCACTCCTACAATGAGCAGTTCTTC.

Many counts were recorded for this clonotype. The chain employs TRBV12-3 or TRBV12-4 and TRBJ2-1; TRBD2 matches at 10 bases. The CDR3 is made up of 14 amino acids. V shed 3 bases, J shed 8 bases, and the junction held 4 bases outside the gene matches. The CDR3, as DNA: TGTGCCAGCAGTTTGTCTAGCGGGAGCGATGAGCAGTTCTTC. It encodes CASSLSSGSDEQFF.